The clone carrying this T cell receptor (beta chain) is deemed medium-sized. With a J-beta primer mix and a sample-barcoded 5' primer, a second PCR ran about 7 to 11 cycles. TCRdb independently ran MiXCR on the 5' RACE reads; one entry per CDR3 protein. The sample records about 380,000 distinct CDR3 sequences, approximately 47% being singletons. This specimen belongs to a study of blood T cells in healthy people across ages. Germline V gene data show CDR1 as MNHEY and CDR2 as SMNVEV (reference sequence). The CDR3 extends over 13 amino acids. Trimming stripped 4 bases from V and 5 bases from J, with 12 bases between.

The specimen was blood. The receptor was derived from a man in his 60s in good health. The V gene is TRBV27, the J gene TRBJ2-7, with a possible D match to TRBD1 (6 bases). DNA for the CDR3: TGTGCCAGCAGTTCGGCAGGGGCCGACGAGCAGTACTTC. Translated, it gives CASSSAGADEQYF.